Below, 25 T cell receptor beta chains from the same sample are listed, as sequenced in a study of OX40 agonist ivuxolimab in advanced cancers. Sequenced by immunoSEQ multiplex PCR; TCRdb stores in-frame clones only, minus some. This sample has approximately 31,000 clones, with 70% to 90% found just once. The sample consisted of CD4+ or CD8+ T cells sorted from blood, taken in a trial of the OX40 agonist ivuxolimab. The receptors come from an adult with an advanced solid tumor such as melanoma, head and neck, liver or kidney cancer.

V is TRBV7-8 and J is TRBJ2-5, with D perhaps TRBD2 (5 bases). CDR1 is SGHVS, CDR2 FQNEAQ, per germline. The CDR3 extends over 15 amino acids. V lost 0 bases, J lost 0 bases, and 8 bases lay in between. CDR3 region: CASSLAPGYQETQYF. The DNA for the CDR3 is TGTGCCAGCAGCTTAGCCCCGGGGTACCAAGAGACCCAGTACTTC.

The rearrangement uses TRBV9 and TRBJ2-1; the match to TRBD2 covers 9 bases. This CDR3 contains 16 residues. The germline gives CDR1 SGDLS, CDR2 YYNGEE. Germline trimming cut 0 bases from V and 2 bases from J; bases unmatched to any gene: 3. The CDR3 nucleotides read TGTGCCAGCAGCGTAGGGGTAGCGGGGGCCTACAATGAGCAGTTCTTC. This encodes CASSVGVAGAYNEQFF.

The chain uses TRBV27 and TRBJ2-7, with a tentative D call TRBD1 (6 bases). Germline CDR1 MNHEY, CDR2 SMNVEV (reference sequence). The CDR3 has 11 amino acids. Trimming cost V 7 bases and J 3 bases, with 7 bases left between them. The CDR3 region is CASIGGYEQYF. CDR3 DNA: TGTGCCAGCATAGGGGGCTACGAGCAGTACTTC.

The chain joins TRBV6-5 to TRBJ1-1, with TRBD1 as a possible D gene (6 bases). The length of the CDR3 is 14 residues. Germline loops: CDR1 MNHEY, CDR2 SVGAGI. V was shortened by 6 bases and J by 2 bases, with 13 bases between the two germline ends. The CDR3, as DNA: TGTGCCAGCAGCCCCCGGGGGCCTAACACTGAAGCTTTCTTT. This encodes CASSPRGPNTEAFF.

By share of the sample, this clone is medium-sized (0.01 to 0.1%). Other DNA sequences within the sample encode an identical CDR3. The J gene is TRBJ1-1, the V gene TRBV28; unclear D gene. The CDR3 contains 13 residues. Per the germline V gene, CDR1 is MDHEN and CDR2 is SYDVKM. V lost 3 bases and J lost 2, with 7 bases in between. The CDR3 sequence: CASSFVGNTEAFF. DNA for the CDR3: TGTGCCAGCAGTTTCGTGGGAAACACTGAAGCTTTCTTT.

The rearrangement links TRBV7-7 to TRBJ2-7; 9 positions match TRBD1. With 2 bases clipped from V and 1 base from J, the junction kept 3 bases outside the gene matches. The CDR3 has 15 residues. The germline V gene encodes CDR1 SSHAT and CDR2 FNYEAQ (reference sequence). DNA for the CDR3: TGTGCCAGCAGCTTAAGACAGGGGGTATCCTACGAGCAGTACTTC. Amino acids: CASSLRQGVSYEQYF.

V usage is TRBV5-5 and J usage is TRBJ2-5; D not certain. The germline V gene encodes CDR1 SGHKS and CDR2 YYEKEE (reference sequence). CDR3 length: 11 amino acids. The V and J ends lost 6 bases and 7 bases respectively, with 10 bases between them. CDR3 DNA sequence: TGTGCCAGCACCCAGGTTGGGACCCAGTACTTC. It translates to CASTQVGTQYF. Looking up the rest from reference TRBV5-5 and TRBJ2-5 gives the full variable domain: DAGVTQSPTHLIKTRGQQVTLRCSPISGHKSVSWYQQVLGQGPQFIFQYYEKEERGRGNFPDRFSARQFPNYSSELNVNALLLGDSALYLCASTQVGTQYFGPGTRLLVL.

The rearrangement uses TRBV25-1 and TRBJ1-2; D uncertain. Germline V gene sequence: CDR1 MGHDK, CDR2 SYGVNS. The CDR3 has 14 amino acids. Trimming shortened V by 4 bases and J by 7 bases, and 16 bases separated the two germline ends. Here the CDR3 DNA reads TGTGCCAGCAGTGCTGGCACCTCTTGGGGTGGCTACACCTTC. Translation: CASSAGTSWGGYTF.

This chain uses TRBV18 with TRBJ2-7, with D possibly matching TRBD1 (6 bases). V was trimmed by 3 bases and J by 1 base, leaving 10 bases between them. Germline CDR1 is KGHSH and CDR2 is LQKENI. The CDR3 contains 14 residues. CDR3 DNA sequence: TGTGCCAGCTCACCGGCAGGGGCGTCCTACGAGCAGTACTTC. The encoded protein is CASSPAGASYEQYF.

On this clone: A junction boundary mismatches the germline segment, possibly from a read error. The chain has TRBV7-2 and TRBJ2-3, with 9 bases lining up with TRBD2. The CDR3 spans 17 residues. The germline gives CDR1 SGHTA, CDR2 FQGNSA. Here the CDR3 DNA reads TGTGCCAGCAGCTTAGGCGGACTAGCGACGTCAACAGTTACGCAGTATTTT. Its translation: CASSLGGLATSTVTQYF.

The CDR3 sequence: CASRSQGSQETQYF. CDR3 in DNA: TGTGCCAGCAGATCACAGGGAAGCCAAGAGACCCAGTACTTC. The chain uses TRBV6-5 and TRBJ2-5; D may be TRBD1 (6 bases). This CDR3 region has 14 residues. CDR1 is MNHEY, CDR2 SVGAGI, per germline. The germline V and J ends were trimmed by 6 bases and 1 base, with 12 bases remaining between them.

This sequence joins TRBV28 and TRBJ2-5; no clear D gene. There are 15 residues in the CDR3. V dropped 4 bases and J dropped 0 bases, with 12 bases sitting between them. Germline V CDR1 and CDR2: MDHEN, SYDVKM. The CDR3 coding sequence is TGTGCCAGCAGTTCCTCCCTTAGTAACCAAGAGACCCAGTACTTC. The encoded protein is CASSSSLSNQETQYF.

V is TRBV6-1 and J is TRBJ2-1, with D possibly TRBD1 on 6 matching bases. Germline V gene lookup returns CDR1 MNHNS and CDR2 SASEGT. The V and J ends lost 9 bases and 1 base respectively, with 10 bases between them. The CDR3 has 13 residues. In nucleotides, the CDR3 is TGTGCCAGACGGACAGCATCCTACAATGAGCAGTTCTTC. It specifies CARRTASYNEQFF.

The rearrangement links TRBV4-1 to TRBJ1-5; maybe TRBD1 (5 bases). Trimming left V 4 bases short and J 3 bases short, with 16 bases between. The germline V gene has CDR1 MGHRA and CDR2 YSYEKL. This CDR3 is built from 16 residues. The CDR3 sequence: CASSPRGGTNNQPQHF. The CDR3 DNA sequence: TGCGCCAGCAGCCCTCGTGGAGGGACCAACAATCAGCCCCAGCATTTT.

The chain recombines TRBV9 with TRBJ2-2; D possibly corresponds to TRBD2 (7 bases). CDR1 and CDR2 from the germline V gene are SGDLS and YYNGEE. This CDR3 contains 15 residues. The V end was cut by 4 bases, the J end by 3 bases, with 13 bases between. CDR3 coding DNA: TGTGCCAGCAGCATTGGGGGGGCCGACACCGGGGAGCTGTTTTTT. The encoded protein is CASSIGGADTGELFF.

In DNA, the CDR3 is TGTGCCAGCAGCTCCGAGAACACTGAAGCTTTCTTT. It encodes CASSSENTEAFF. The chain carries TRBV13 and TRBJ1-1; D ambiguous. CDR3 length: 12 amino acids. Germline loops: CDR1 PRHDT, CDR2 FYEKMQ (reference sequence). Trimming took off 4 bases at V and 1 base at J, with 4 bases between the two ends.

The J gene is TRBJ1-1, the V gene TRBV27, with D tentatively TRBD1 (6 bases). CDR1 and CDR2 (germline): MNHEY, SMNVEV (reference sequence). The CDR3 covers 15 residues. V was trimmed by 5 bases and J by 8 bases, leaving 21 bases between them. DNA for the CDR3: TGTGCCAGCAGTCAATGGGACACCCGAACAGGGGAAGCTTTCTTT. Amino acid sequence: CASSQWDTRTGEAFF.

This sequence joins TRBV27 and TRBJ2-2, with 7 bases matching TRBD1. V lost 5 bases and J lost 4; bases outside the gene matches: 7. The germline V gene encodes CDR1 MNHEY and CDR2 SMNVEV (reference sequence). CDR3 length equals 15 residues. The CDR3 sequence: CASSLPAGGTGELFF. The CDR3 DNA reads TGTGCCAGCAGTCTACCCGCAGGGGGCACCGGGGAGCTGTTTTTT.

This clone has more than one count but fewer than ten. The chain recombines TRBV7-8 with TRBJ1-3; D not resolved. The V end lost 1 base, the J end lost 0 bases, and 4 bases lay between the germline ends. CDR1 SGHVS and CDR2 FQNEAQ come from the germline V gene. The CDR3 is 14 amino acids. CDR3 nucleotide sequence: TGTGCCAGCAGCTTAGGCGACTCTGGAAACACCATATATTTT. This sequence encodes CASSLGDSGNTIYF.

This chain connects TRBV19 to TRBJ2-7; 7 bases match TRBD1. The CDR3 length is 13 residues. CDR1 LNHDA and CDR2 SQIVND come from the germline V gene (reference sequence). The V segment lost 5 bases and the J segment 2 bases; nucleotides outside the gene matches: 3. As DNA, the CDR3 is TGTGCCAGTAGTCCCGACAGGGCCTACGAGCAGTACTTC. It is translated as CASSPDRAYEQYF.

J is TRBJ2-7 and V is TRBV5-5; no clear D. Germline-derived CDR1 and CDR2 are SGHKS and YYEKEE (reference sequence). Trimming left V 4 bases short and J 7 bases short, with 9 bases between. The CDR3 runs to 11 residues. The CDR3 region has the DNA TGTGCCAGCAGCCTAACCCATGAGCAGTACTTC. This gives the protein CASSLTHEQYF.

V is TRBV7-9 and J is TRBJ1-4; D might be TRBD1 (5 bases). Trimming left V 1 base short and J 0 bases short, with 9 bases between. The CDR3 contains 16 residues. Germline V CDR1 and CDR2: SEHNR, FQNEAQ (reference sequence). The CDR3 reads CASSLVQGATNEKLFF. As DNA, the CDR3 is TGTGCCAGCAGCTTAGTTCAGGGAGCAACTAATGAAAAACTGTTTTTT.

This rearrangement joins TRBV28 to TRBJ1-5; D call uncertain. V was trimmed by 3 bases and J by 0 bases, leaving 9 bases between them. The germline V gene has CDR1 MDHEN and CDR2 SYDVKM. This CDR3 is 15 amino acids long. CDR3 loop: CASSFSAVSNQPQHF. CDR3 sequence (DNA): TGTGCCAGCAGTTTTTCGGCAGTTAGCAATCAGCCCCAGCATTTT.

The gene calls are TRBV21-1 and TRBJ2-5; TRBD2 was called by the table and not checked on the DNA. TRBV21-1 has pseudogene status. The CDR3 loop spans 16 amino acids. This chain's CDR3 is CASSNGEVRSLETQYF. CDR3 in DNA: TGTGCCAGCAGCAATGGCGAGGTGAGGTCTCTGGAGACCCAGTACTTC.

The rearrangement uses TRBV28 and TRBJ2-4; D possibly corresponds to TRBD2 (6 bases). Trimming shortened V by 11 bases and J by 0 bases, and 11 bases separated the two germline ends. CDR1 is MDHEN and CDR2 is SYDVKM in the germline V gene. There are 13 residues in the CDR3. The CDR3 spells CASMGLAKNIQYF. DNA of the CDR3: TGTGCCTCCATGGGACTAGCCAAAAACATTCAGTACTTC.